A selection of T cell receptor beta chains follows, all from one sample in a study of blood T cells in healthy people across ages. TCRdb re-called the 5' RACE reads with MiXCR, one entry per CDR3 protein. Of some 1 million distinct CDR3 sequences listed, roughly 45% are singletons. Input material: blood. These receptors were collected from an older woman in good health. Each CDR3 is given with its conserved first and last residue. Each record gives: D gene, J gene, V gene, clone size, CDR3 DNA, CDR3 protein. The D gene is left open where the match is weak. The size of a clone is reported for some rows only, either as once, few or many, or as a class for expanded clones.

d_gene: NA
j_gene: TRBJ2-5
v_gene: TRBV12-3/TRBV12-4
abundance: few
CDR3nt: TGTGCCAGCCTCCGTGGGGACCAAGGTCGGGAGCAGTACTTC
CDR3aa: CASLRGDQGREQYF

d_gene: NA
j_gene: TRBJ2-1
v_gene: TRBV5-1
abundance: few
CDR3nt: TGCGCCAGCAGCTCGGACGCCCCTCGGGAGCAGTTCTTC
CDR3aa: CASSSDAPREQFF

d_gene: TRBD2
j_gene: TRBJ2-6
v_gene: TRBV20-1
abundance: NA
CDR3nt: TGCAGTGCTAGCCAAAAGACTAGCGGGACTGGGGCCAACGTCCTGACTTTC
CDR3aa: CSASQKTSGTGANVLTF

d_gene: NA
j_gene: TRBJ2-7
v_gene: TRBV28
abundance: once
CDR3nt: TGTGCCAGCAGTTTGGGAGCAGGGAACTCCTACGAGCAGTACTTC
CDR3aa: CASSLGAGNSYEQYF

d_gene: TRBD2
j_gene: TRBJ2-5
v_gene: TRBV20-1
abundance: NA
CDR3nt: TGCAGTGCTAGAGATGGAGCTAGCGGTCAAGAGACCCAGTACTTC
CDR3aa: CSARDGASGQETQYF

d_gene: NA
j_gene: TRBJ1-2
v_gene: TRBV7-8
abundance: NA
CDR3nt: TGTGCCAGCAGCTTAGCACCCGCGAGCTATGGCTACACCTTC
CDR3aa: CASSLAPASYGYTF

d_gene: NA
j_gene: TRBJ2-5
v_gene: TRBV7-9
abundance: NA
CDR3nt: TGTGCCAGCAACTTAGAAAGGGGCAGACAAGAGACCCAGTACTTC
CDR3aa: CASNLERGRQETQYF

d_gene: TRBD2
j_gene: TRBJ2-3
v_gene: TRBV12-3/TRBV12-4
abundance: NA
CDR3nt: TGTGCCAGCAGTTTAGCGGGAGGGTATACGCAGTATTTT
CDR3aa: CASSLAGGYTQYF

d_gene: NA
j_gene: TRBJ2-1
v_gene: TRBV6-5
abundance: few
CDR3nt: TGTGCCAGCAGTTACTCGTTGGACAATGAGCAGTTCTTC
CDR3aa: CASSYSLDNEQFF

d_gene: NA
j_gene: TRBJ2-7
v_gene: TRBV20-1
abundance: NA
CDR3nt: TGCAGTGCTAGCGGGAGTACCTACGAGCAGTACTTC
CDR3aa: CSASGSTYEQYF

d_gene: NA
j_gene: TRBJ1-2
v_gene: TRBV5-1
abundance: NA
CDR3nt: TGCGCCAGCAGCTTACCCAGACAGGCCTACCTCTATGGCTACACCTTC
CDR3aa: CASSLPRQAYLYGYTF

d_gene: TRBD2
j_gene: TRBJ2-3
v_gene: TRBV5-1
abundance: NA
CDR3nt: TGCGCCAGCAGCCGCACTGAGGGACTAGGAGCAGATGCGCAGTATTTT
CDR3aa: CASSRTEGLGADAQYF

d_gene: NA
j_gene: TRBJ2-2
v_gene: TRBV7-9
abundance: NA
CDR3nt: TGTGCCAGCAGCTTAACTGAGCGGAACACCGGGGAGCTGTTTTTT
CDR3aa: CASSLTERNTGELFF

d_gene: NA
j_gene: TRBJ2-7
v_gene: TRBV7-2
abundance: few
CDR3nt: TGTGCCAGCAGCTTAGAAGTTCAGGGGATGGCGTACGAGCAGTACTTC
CDR3aa: CASSLEVQGMAYEQYF

d_gene: NA
j_gene: TRBJ2-3
v_gene: TRBV9
abundance: NA
CDR3nt: TGTGCCAGCAGCGGTAACATAGGAGGCACAGATACGCAGTATTTT
CDR3aa: CASSGNIGGTDTQYF

d_gene: NA
j_gene: TRBJ1-2
v_gene: TRBV6-1
abundance: NA
CDR3nt: TGTGCCTTACGACAGGACTATGGCTACACCTTC
CDR3aa: CALRQDYGYTF

d_gene: NA
j_gene: TRBJ2-1
v_gene: TRBV30
abundance: NA
CDR3nt: TGTGCCTGGACTGTCAGAGCCTACAATGAGCAGTTCTTC
CDR3aa: CAWTVRAYNEQFF

d_gene: TRBD2
j_gene: TRBJ2-7
v_gene: TRBV20-1
abundance: few
CDR3nt: TGCAGTGCTAGTAGCGGGGAAAGCTACGAGCAGTACTTC
CDR3aa: CSASSGESYEQYF

d_gene: TRBD1
j_gene: TRBJ2-1
v_gene: TRBV7-9
abundance: NA
CDR3nt: TGTGCCAGCAGCCCCCGGGACAGGGGCAAGAATGAGCAGTTCTTC
CDR3aa: CASSPRDRGKNEQFF

d_gene: TRBD2
j_gene: TRBJ2-3
v_gene: TRBV29-1
abundance: few
CDR3nt: TGCAGCGTAGGCGGGAGGGCTGCCTTAACAGATACGCAGTATTTT
CDR3aa: CSVGGRAALTDTQYF

d_gene: TRBD2
j_gene: TRBJ2-7
v_gene: TRBV2
abundance: NA
CDR3nt: TGTGCCAGCAAAACTAGCGGGAACCAGCAGTACTTC
CDR3aa: CASKTSGNQQYF

d_gene: NA
j_gene: TRBJ2-7
v_gene: TRBV5-1
abundance: few
CDR3nt: TGCGCCAGCAGCTTGGGACCCACAGGGTTCAGCGAGCAGTACTTC
CDR3aa: CASSLGPTGFSEQYF

d_gene: TRBD2
j_gene: TRBJ2-7
v_gene: TRBV11-2
abundance: NA
CDR3nt: TGTGCCAGCAGCTTAAAGCCGGGAGGGGGCTCCTACGAGCAGTACTTC
CDR3aa: CASSLKPGGGSYEQYF

d_gene: TRBD2
j_gene: TRBJ2-4
v_gene: TRBV6-1
abundance: NA
CDR3nt: TGTGCCAGCAGTCCTCCCAGCGGGAGCGAGGGCATTCAGTACTTC
CDR3aa: CASSPPSGSEGIQYF

d_gene: TRBD2
j_gene: TRBJ2-7
v_gene: TRBV7-9
abundance: NA
CDR3nt: TGTGCCAGCGGCGCTAGCGGGAGGGCCTACAATGAGCAGTACTTC
CDR3aa: CASGASGRAYNEQYF

d_gene: TRBD1
j_gene: TRBJ2-2
v_gene: TRBV12-3/TRBV12-4
abundance: NA
CDR3nt: TGTGCCAGCAGGCCGGGACAGGGGTTTGCCGGGGAGCTGTTTTTT
CDR3aa: CASRPGQGFAGELFF

d_gene: TRBD1
j_gene: TRBJ2-5
v_gene: TRBV12-3/TRBV12-4
abundance: NA
CDR3nt: TGTGCCAGCAGTTTAGATTGGGACAGGGATAAAGAGACCCAGTACTTC
CDR3aa: CASSLDWDRDKETQYF

d_gene: NA
j_gene: TRBJ2-5
v_gene: TRBV7-9
abundance: NA
CDR3nt: TGTGCCAGCAGCCAGAACAGGGGAGGAGAGACCCAGTACTTC
CDR3aa: CASSQNRGGETQYF

d_gene: NA
j_gene: TRBJ1-4
v_gene: TRBV4-1
abundance: NA
CDR3nt: TGCGCCAGCAGCCAACAAAAGGGGCCCCGGACACTGACTCAAAAACTGTTTTTT
CDR3aa: CASSQQKGPRTLTQKLFF

d_gene: TRBD2
j_gene: TRBJ2-1
v_gene: TRBV6-5
abundance: few
CDR3nt: TGTGCCAGCAGTCATTTAGCGGGCTTCTACAATGAGCAGTTCTTC
CDR3aa: CASSHLAGFYNEQFF

d_gene: NA
j_gene: TRBJ2-5
v_gene: TRBV10-2
abundance: few
CDR3nt: TGCGCCAGCACCCCTCGGCTTGAAGAGACCCAGTACTTC
CDR3aa: CASTPRLEETQYF

d_gene: NA
j_gene: TRBJ2-3
v_gene: TRBV4-2
abundance: NA
CDR3nt: TGTGCCAGCAGCCAAGATGGGGGGGAACAGGGGTATTTT
CDR3aa: CASSQDGGEQGYF